The 18 T cell receptor beta chains below were found in one sample sequenced in a study of blood T cell repertoires in COVID-19. Sequencing was performed with immunoSEQ multiplex PCR; in TCRdb, only in-frame clones are kept and a portion is missing. The table has about 170,000 clones, approximately 84% seen once. The sequenced material came from peripheral blood. Every receptor here comes from a human donor with acute or convalescent COVID-19. The donor label of this sample is uncertain.

In this sample, this clone turned up once. The genes are TRBV30 and TRBJ2-3, with TRBD2 matching over 7 bases. There are 16 residues in the CDR3. V lost 2 bases, J lost 0 bases, and 8 bases stayed unmatched. From germline, CDR1 is GTSNPN and CDR2 SVGIG (reference sequence). CDR3 DNA: TGTGCCTGGAGTAATATATCTAGCGGAAGCACAGATACGCAGTATTTT. Protein: CAWSNISSGSTDTQYF.

The chain has TRBV7-9 and TRBJ2-3; 9 nucleotides agree with TRBD2. Germline assignment: CDR1 SEHNR and CDR2 FQNEAQ (reference sequence). CDR3 length: 15 amino acids. With V trimmed by 4 bases and J by 6 bases, 8 bases remained unmatched. The DNA of the CDR3 is TGTGCCAGCAGCTGGGGGAGCGGGGGGCAGGATACGCAGTATTTT. Protein: CASSWGSGGQDTQYF. Looking up the rest from reference TRBV7-9 and TRBJ2-3 gives the full variable domain: DTGVSQNPRHKITKRGQNVTFRCDPISEHNRLYWYRQTLGQGPEFLTYFQNEAQLEKSRLLSDRFSAERPKGSFSTLEIQRTEQGDSAMYLCASSWGSGGQDTQYFGPGTRLTVL.

The chain carries TRBV5-4 and TRBJ2-3; a possible D gene is TRBD2 (5 bases). Trimming took 4 bases from V and 6 from J, leaving 9 bases between them. CDR1 and CDR2 from the germline V gene are SGHNT and YYREEE (reference sequence). The CDR3 loop spans 12 amino acids. In DNA form, the CDR3 reads TGTGCCAGCAGCCAAGGCGGGGATACGCAGTATTTT. It codes for CASSQGGDTQYF. Based on the CDR3 plus reference TRBV5-4 and TRBJ2-3, the full variable domain is ETGVTQSPTHLIKTRGQQVTLRCSSQSGHNTVSWYQQALGQGPQFIFQYYREEENGRGNFPPRFSGLQFPNYSSELNVNALELDDSALYLCASSQGGDTQYFGPGTRLTVL.

Only a few counts were recorded for this clone. The chain joins TRBV14 to TRBJ2-1; 11 bases map to TRBD2. CDR3 length equals 17 residues. CDR1 and CDR2 from the germline V gene are SGHDN and FVKESK. The V gene end was trimmed by 6 bases and the J gene end by 0 bases; junction bases not matched to a gene: 7. The CDR3 nucleotides read TGTGCCAGCAGGTCCGGGACTAGCGGCTTCTCCTACAATGAGCAGTTCTTC. Translated: CASRSGTSGFSYNEQFF.

The chain is built from TRBV6-5 and TRBJ1-1, with a tentative D call TRBD1 (6 bases). This CDR3 has 15 residues. Germline CDR1 MNHEY, CDR2 SVGAGI. Between the trimmed V and J ends, which lost 2 bases and 5 bases, there was a span of 15 bases. CDR3 coding DNA: TGTGCCAGCAGTTACGCGTCAGGGGTGGGGACTGAAGCTTTCTTT. Its translation is CASSYASGVGTEAFF.

This rearrangement joins TRBV28 to TRBJ1-3; 8 bases fit TRBD1. The V gene end was trimmed by 3 bases and the J gene end by 0 bases; junction bases not matched to a gene: 4. There are 16 residues in the CDR3. Germline V gene lookup returns CDR1 MDHEN and CDR2 SYDVKM. CDR3 amino acids: CASSLNRGYSGNTIYF. CDR3 bases: TGTGCCAGCAGTTTGAACAGGGGGTACTCTGGAAACACCATATATTTT.

V gene TRBV1 combines with J gene TRBJ2-3; the table gives TRBD2 as D, unverified against the DNA. TRBV1 is a pseudogene segment. The CDR3 has 16 amino acids. The CDR3 sequence is CTSSQGLAGGTDTQYF. The CDR3 DNA reads as TGCACCAGCAGCCAGGGGCTAGCGGGGGGAACAGATACGCAGTATTTT.

CDR3 sequence reads: CSVWVGGETQYF. In DNA form, the CDR3 reads TGCAGCGTGTGGGTGGGAGGAGAGACCCAGTACTTC. This rearrangement joins TRBV29-1 to TRBJ2-5; D is perhaps TRBD2 (6 bases). The CDR3 runs to 12 residues. Looked up from germline, CDR1 is SQVTM and CDR2 is ANQGSEA. V lost 6 bases, J lost 4 bases, and 12 bases lay in between.

The CDR3 here is CASSVATGPGLVAGELFF. For the CDR3, the DNA is TGTGCCAGCAGCGTAGCTACGGGACCGGGACTAGTAGCCGGGGAGCTGTTTTTT. The rearrangement uses TRBV9 and TRBJ2-2; 8 bases are shared with TRBD2. The CDR3 totals 18 residues. The trim removed 0 bases at V and 6 bases at J, leaving 13 bases unmatched. Germline V gives CDR1 SGDLS, CDR2 YYNGEE. Full variable domain (missing parts from reference TRBV9 and TRBJ2-2): DSGVTQTPKHLITATGQRVTLRCSPRSGDLSVYWYQQSLDQGLQFLIQYYNGEERAKGNILERFSAQQFPDLHSELNLSSLELGDSALYFCASSVATGPGLVAGELFFGEGSRLTVL.

V usage is TRBV6-5 and J usage is TRBJ1-2, with D perhaps TRBD1 (5 bases). V was cut by 8 bases and J by 1 base, with 11 bases left in between. The CDR3 has 13 amino acids. From germline, CDR1 is MNHEY and CDR2 SVGAGI. The CDR3 protein is CASGGGFNYGYTF. The CDR3 DNA sequence: TGTGCCAGCGGGGGAGGGTTTAACTATGGCTACACCTTC.

The chain employs TRBV27 and TRBJ1-2; D unresolved. CDR3 size: 16 residues. The germline V and J ends were trimmed by 5 bases and 1 base, with 17 bases remaining between them. CDR1 is MNHEY and CDR2 is SMNVEV in the germline V gene (reference sequence). The CDR3 DNA sequence: TGTGCCAGCAGTCCCCGAGGAGGGAGTGGTAACTATGGCTACACCTTC. Its protein product is CASSPRGGSGNYGYTF.

This rearrangement joins TRBV5-3 to TRBJ2-2; 10 positions match TRBD1. TRBV5-3 is identified as an open reading frame with a role that is uncertain. The CDR3 is 17 residues long. V trimming: 2 bases; J trimming: 5 bases; junction bases outside the gene matches: 9. The DNA of the CDR3 is TGTGCCAGAAGCTTAAGACGACAGGGGGCTGGGACCGGGGAGCTGTTTTTT. Amino acid sequence: CARSLRRQGAGTGELFF.

Written as DNA, the CDR3 is TGTGCCAGCAGCCCTCGCGACAGCCTAGGAAACACCATATATTTT. It specifies CASSPRDSLGNTIYF. The gene calls are TRBV3-1 (or the pseudogene TRBV3-2) and TRBJ1-3, with D possibly being TRBD1 (5 bases). The CDR3 spans 15 residues. Germline CDR1 reads LGHDT; CDR2 reads YNNKEL (reference sequence). Trimming left V 4 bases short and J 4 bases short, with 14 bases between.

This clone was picked up one time. J is TRBJ2-2 and V is TRBV6-5; a possible D gene is TRBD1 (6 bases). V lost 6 bases and J 1 base, leaving 9 bases between the germline ends. The CDR3 spans 14 residues. The V gene's germline CDR1 is MNHEY and CDR2 SVGAGI. Written as DNA, the CDR3 is TGTGCCAGCAGATGGGGACAGAACACCGGGGAGCTGTTTTTT. Translated, it gives CASRWGQNTGELFF.

The chain recombines TRBV19 with TRBJ2-4; the match to TRBD2 covers 10 bases. With V trimmed by 4 bases and J by 3 bases, 6 bases remained unmatched. The CDR3 has 16 amino acids. Germline CDR1 and CDR2: LNHDA and SQIVND (reference sequence). CDR3 in amino acids: CASSSIAGGLKNIQYF. The CDR3 DNA reads as TGTGCCAGTAGTAGTATAGCGGGAGGACTCAAAAACATTCAGTACTTC.

This sequence joins TRBV2 and TRBJ1-5; 8 bases are a match to TRBD1. Per germline, CDR1 SNHLY and CDR2 FYNNEI. There are 15 residues in the CDR3. Losses at the gene ends were 5 bases for V and 4 bases for J; bases not matched to a gene: 7. The CDR3: CASSPRGRTNQPQHF. Here the CDR3 DNA reads TGTGCCAGCAGTCCCAGGGGGCGAACTAATCAGCCCCAGCATTTT.

This clone was counted a single time. The sample contains more than one DNA sequence encoding this CDR3. The chain has TRBV6-5 and TRBJ2-2; 8 bases are shared with TRBD1. The CDR3 is made up of 16 amino acids. CDR1 is MNHEY and CDR2 is SVGAGI in the germline V gene. J was trimmed by 0 bases and V by 0 bases; bases with no gene match: 0. CDR3 nucleotide sequence: TGTGCCAGCAGTTACTCGACAGGGGCGAACACCGGGGAGCTGTTTTTT. It yields the protein CASSYSTGANTGELFF.

V gene TRBV19 combines with J gene TRBJ1-2; TRBD1 is a possible D gene (5 bases). CDR1 is LNHDA and CDR2 is SQIVND in the germline V gene (reference sequence). CDR3 length: 16 amino acids. Trimming took off 4 bases at V and 2 bases at J, with 17 bases between the two ends. The CDR3 reads CASSRIFVGANYGYTF. CDR3 nucleotides: TGTGCCAGTAGTAGAATCTTTGTAGGGGCAAACTATGGCTACACCTTC.